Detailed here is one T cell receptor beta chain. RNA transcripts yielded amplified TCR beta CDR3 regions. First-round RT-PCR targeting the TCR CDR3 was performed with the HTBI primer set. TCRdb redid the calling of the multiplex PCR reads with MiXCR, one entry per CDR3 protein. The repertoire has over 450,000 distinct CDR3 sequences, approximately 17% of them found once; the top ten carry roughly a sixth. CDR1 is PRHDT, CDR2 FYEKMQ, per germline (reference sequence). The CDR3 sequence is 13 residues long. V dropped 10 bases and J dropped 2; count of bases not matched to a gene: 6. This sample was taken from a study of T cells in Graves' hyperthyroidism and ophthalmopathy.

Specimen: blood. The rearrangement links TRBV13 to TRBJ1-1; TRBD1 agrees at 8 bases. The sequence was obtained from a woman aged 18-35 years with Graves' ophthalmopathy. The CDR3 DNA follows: TGTGCCACTAACAGGGGGGGTAACACTGAAGCTTTCTTT. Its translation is CATNRGGNTEAFF.